These 21 T cell receptor beta chains originate from one sample sequenced in a study of T-cell reconstitution after alpha-beta-depleted transplantation in children. The TCRbeta library incorporated unique molecular identifiers. TCRdb re-derived calls from the PCR reads in MiXCR, one entry per CDR3 protein. The sample consists of about 600,000 distinct CDR3 sequences, about 10% of them appearing once. The material was PBMCs from the stem cell graft donor, obtained from the stem cell graft. The receptors stem from a human donor who donated a stem cell graft to a child with acute myeloid leukemia.

The chain employs TRBV20-1 and TRBJ2-5; D not certain. V lost 5 bases and J 4 bases, leaving 8 bases between the germline ends. This CDR3 comprises 11 residues. Germline V gene lookup returns CDR1 DFQATT and CDR2 SNEGSKA (reference sequence). The CDR3 DNA is TGCAGTGCTGAGGCGGCAGAGACCCAGTACTTC. It codes for CSAEAAETQYF.

This clonotype was detected ten times or more. The CDR3 bases are TGTGCCAGCAGCTCTAGTGAGCGGGAGAGCGACGAGCAGTACTTC. It yields the protein CASSSSERESDEQYF. The chain combines TRBV13 with TRBJ2-7; the match to TRBD2 covers 8 bases. The CDR3 runs 15 residues. With V trimmed by 4 bases and J by 5 bases, 10 bases remained unmatched. Germline V gene data show CDR1 as PRHDT and CDR2 as FYEKMQ (reference sequence).

This clonotype was found a few times. The gene calls are TRBV20-1 and TRBJ2-1; D may correspond to TRBD1 or TRBD2 (5 bases each). V lost 5 bases to trimming and J lost 8 bases, with 16 bases between them. This CDR3 spans 13 amino acids. Germline V gives CDR1 DFQATT, CDR2 SNEGSKA (reference sequence). DNA of the CDR3: TGCAGTGCTCCCCGGGACGTTATGGATGAGCAGTTCTTC. As protein: CSAPRDVMDEQFF.

This chain links TRBV7-6 with TRBJ2-5; D ambiguous. Germline values: CDR1 SGHVS, CDR2 FNYEAQ. The length of the CDR3 is 12 residues. The ends were cut back, 8 bases at V and 5 bases at J, with 12 bases in the middle. CDR3 in amino acids: CASGSERETQYF. The CDR3 DNA is TGTGCCAGCGGCTCGGAGAGGGAGACCCAGTACTTC.

CDR3 sequence: CASSNPREGGYTF. The CDR3 DNA reads TGTGCCAGCAGTAACCCGCGCGAGGGTGGCTACACCTTC. The rearrangement links TRBV28 to TRBJ1-2, with D hard to call. Trimming took off 5 bases at V and 7 bases at J, with 14 bases between the two ends. The CDR3 consists of 13 residues. Germline CDR1 MDHEN, CDR2 SYDVKM.

V and J are TRBV29-1 and TRBJ2-2; 9 bases map to TRBD2. This CDR3 is built from 14 residues. In germline, CDR1 is SQVTM, CDR2 ANQGSEA. V trimming: 4 bases; J trimming: 5 bases; junction bases outside the gene matches: 5. The DNA for the CDR3 is TGCAGCGTTGTAGCGGGAGCGGGGACCGGGGAGCTGTTTTTT. As protein: CSVVAGAGTGELFF.

The CDR3 DNA sequence: TGTGCCAGCAGTTTTGGCGGGACAGGGGCTTTTACGCCCACAGATACGCAGTATTTT. Protein product: CASSFGGTGAFTPTDTQYF. The gene calls are TRBV13 and TRBJ2-3, with 10 positions matching TRBD1. The V gene end was trimmed by 6 bases and the J gene end by 2 bases; junction bases not matched to a gene: 17. The CDR3 is 19 residues long. Germline lookup yields CDR1 PRHDT and CDR2 FYEKMQ (reference sequence).

This clonotype was picked up many times. The chain has TRBV4-3 and TRBJ2-1, with 12 bases that match TRBD2. J lost 7 bases, V lost 4 bases, and 5 bases had no gene match. The CDR3 has 15 amino acids. Per the germline V gene, CDR1 is LGHNA and CDR2 is YSLEER. CDR3 in amino acids: CASSLGLAGRNEQFF. The DNA for the CDR3 is TGCGCCAGCAGCCTCGGACTAGCGGGACGGAATGAGCAGTTCTTC.

This CDR3 reads CASSLRQVSYEQYF. In DNA form, the CDR3 reads TGTGCCAGCAGTTTAAGGCAGGTCTCGTACGAGCAGTACTTC. The chain couples TRBV28 to TRBJ2-7; no clear D. CDR1 is MDHEN and CDR2 is SYDVKM in the germline V gene. V was trimmed by 2 bases and J by 4 bases, leaving 12 bases between them. The CDR3 runs to 14 residues.

The chain couples TRBV27 to TRBJ2-3; tentative D call: TRBD2 (5 bases). Germline CDR1 is MNHEY and CDR2 is SMNVEV (reference sequence). V lost 0 bases and J lost 4, with 20 bases in between. The CDR3 is 18 amino acids. CDR3 protein: CASSLSPILAVKADTQYF. CDR3 in DNA: TGTGCCAGCAGTTTATCGCCCATCCTAGCTGTAAAGGCAGATACGCAGTATTTT.

This chain links TRBV11-1 with TRBJ2-3; 12 bases map to TRBD2. The CDR3 extends over 18 amino acids. Germline-derived CDR1 and CDR2 are SGHAT and FQDESV (reference sequence). After removal of 3 bases from V and 2 bases from J, the junction contained 9 bases not matched to a gene. The CDR3: CASSFPIRLAGDTDTQYF. DNA for the CDR3: TGTGCCAGCAGCTTTCCAATTAGACTAGCGGGAGACACAGATACGCAGTATTTT.

The V call is TRBV7-2, the J call TRBJ1-2, with D uncertain. CDR3 size: 13 residues. The germline V gene encodes CDR1 SGHTA and CDR2 FQGNSA. Trimming removed 5 bases at V and 1 base at J, with 8 bases between. The CDR3 DNA follows: TGTGCCAGCAGCCCAGAGAATAACTATGGCTACACCTTC. Amino acids: CASSPENNYGYTF.

This clonotype was observed a handful of times. The chain combines TRBV20-1 with TRBJ2-5; D is unresolved. The CDR3 runs to 12 residues. Germline CDR1 reads DFQATT; CDR2 reads SNEGSKA (reference sequence). V was pared by 1 base and J by 12 bases, with 15 bases between. DNA of the CDR3: TGCAGTGCTAGAGCCCCCCCAGACACCGAGTACTTC. Its translation: CSARAPPDTEYF.

The sample holds a few counts of this clonotype. The rearrangement uses TRBV10-3 and TRBJ2-5; no clear D. Trimming left V 10 bases short and J 3 bases short, with 15 bases between. Germline lookup yields CDR1 ENHRY and CDR2 SYGVKD. The CDR3 totals 13 residues. The CDR3 reads CATRYGEEETQYF. The CDR3 coding sequence is TGTGCCACCAGGTATGGCGAGGAAGAGACCCAGTACTTC.

Ten or more counts support this clonotype. The rearrangement links TRBV4-2 to TRBJ2-3; 7 bases agree with TRBD2. This CDR3 comprises 14 residues. The ends lost 1 base at V and 5 bases at J; junction bases unmatched: 3. Germline CDR1 and CDR2: LGHNA and YNFKEQ. Here the CDR3 reads CASSQGTSRDTQYF. CDR3 DNA: TGTGCCAGCAGCCAAGGGACTAGTAGAGATACGCAGTATTTT.

V gene TRBV4-3 combines with J gene TRBJ1-2; D might be TRBD1 (6 bases). The CDR3 covers 12 residues. V was trimmed by 7 bases and J by 7 bases, leaving 13 bases between them. CDR1 LGHNA and CDR2 YSLEER come from the germline V gene. In DNA, the CDR3 is TGCGCCAGCATTTACAGGGCCGGTGGCTACACCTTC. It encodes CASIYRAGGYTF.

In its sample, this clonotype was seen many times. This chain connects TRBV29-1 to TRBJ1-1, with TRBD1 identical over 7 bases. Germline values: CDR1 SQVTM, CDR2 ANQGSEA. CDR3 length equals 13 residues. The CDR3 loop reads CIIRTGLNTEAFF. As DNA, the CDR3 is TGCATCATTAGGACAGGTTTGAACACTGAAGCTTTCTTT.

The chain uses TRBV28 and TRBJ2-7; 9 bases align to TRBD2. This CDR3 is built from 12 residues. CDR1 is MDHEN and CDR2 is SYDVKM in the germline V gene. V lost 6 bases to trimming and J lost 7 bases; unmatched junction nucleotides: 4. The CDR3 DNA reads TGTGCCAGCAGCGAACTAGCGGGTGAGCAGTACTTC. It encodes CASSELAGEQYF.

This clonotype has a single count. V gene TRBV12-3 or TRBV12-4 combines with J gene TRBJ2-3, with D uncertain. CDR3 size: 14 residues. Trimming cost V 3 bases and J 2 bases, with 9 bases left between them. DNA for the CDR3: TGTGCCAGCAGTTTTGGCCAACCCACAGATACGCAGTATTTT. Translation gives CASSFGQPTDTQYF.

Here the CDR3 DNA reads TGTGCCTGGAGGACTCCTCCATTCGATGAGCAGTTCTTC. Translated: CAWRTPPFDEQFF. V gene TRBV30 combines with J gene TRBJ2-1, with no clear D. Germline CDR1 GTSNPN, CDR2 SVGIG (reference sequence). CDR3 length: 13 amino acids. Trimming removed 3 bases at V and 8 bases at J, with 14 bases between.

J is TRBJ1-1 and V is TRBV29-1; no clear D gene. V was clipped by 3 bases and J by 1 base, with 6 bases between them. The CDR3 runs 12 residues. Germline V gives CDR1 SQVTM, CDR2 ANQGSEA. CDR3 in amino acids: CSVDYRNTEAFF. As DNA, the CDR3 is TGCAGCGTTGACTACAGGAACACTGAAGCTTTCTTT.